These 13 T cell receptor beta chains originate from one sample sequenced in a study of cytomegalovirus exposure and HLA in healthy donors. Generated by immunoSEQ multiplex PCR, the TCRdb table keeps only in-frame clones and is missing some. The sample carries hundreds of thousands of clones, 86% recorded once. The material sequenced was PBMCs. These receptors originate from a woman aged 18-35 years in good health and CMV-seronegative.

This rearrangement joins TRBV4-1 to TRBJ2-7; 7 bases match TRBD1. V was clipped by 0 bases and J by 2 bases; unmatched bases: 7. Per germline, CDR1 MGHRA and CDR2 YSYEKL. This CDR3 region has 16 residues. The CDR3 loop reads CASSQDKGQSAYEQYF. The DNA for the CDR3 is TGCGCCAGCAGCCAAGATAAGGGACAGTCGGCCTACGAGCAGTACTTC.

V and J are TRBV5-1 and TRBJ2-2; D call uncertain. The CDR3 loop spans 15 amino acids. In germline, CDR1 is SGHRS, CDR2 YFSETQ. Between the trimmed V and J ends, which lost 0 bases and 4 bases, there was a span of 10 bases. CDR3 in DNA: TGCGCCAGCAGCTTGGTGGTGATGAGCACCGGGGAGCTGTTTTTT. Its translation is CASSLVVMSTGELFF.

The chain recombines TRBV2 with TRBJ1-1; the match to TRBD1 covers 8 bases. The V segment lost 2 bases and the J segment 4 bases; nucleotides outside the gene matches: 9. This CDR3 contains 16 residues. Per germline, CDR1 SNHLY and CDR2 FYNNEI. CDR3 residues: CASSEILTTGGTEAFF. Here the CDR3 DNA reads TGTGCCAGCAGTGAAATACTTACTACAGGGGGCACTGAAGCTTTCTTT.

The chain combines TRBV2 with TRBJ2-3; D may be TRBD2 (5 bases). Germline CDR1 SNHLY, CDR2 FYNNEI. The CDR3 is made up of 13 amino acids. Trimming cost V 9 bases and J 3 bases, with 13 bases left between them. As DNA, the CDR3 is TGTGCCAGTCGGACTTCGGCAACAGATACGCAGTATTTT. This sequence encodes CASRTSATDTQYF. Filled out from reference TRBV2 and TRBJ2-3, the complete variable domain reads EPEVTQTPSHQVTQMGQEVILRCVPISNHLYFYWYRQILGQKVEFLVSFYNNEISEKSEIFDDQFSVERPDGSNFTLKIRSTKLEDSAMYFCASRTSATDTQYFGPGTRLTVL.

This chain uses TRBV7-9 with TRBJ1-2, with 9 bases identical to TRBD1. Looked up from germline, CDR1 is SEHNR and CDR2 is FQNEAQ (reference sequence). This CDR3 is built from 14 residues. V lost 4 bases and J lost 8; bases outside the gene matches: 8. The CDR3: CASSSTDRGRGYTF. The CDR3 DNA follows: TGTGCCAGCAGCTCGACGGACAGGGGACGCGGCTACACCTTC.

This sequence joins TRBV11-3 and TRBJ2-5, with 7 bases matching TRBD2. The CDR3 runs to 13 residues. With 5 bases clipped from V and 5 bases from J, the junction kept 5 bases outside the gene matches. Germline CDR1 is SGHNT and CDR2 is YENEEA. The CDR3 protein is CASSRTSWETQYF. The CDR3 region has the DNA TGTGCCAGCAGCAGGACTAGTTGGGAGACCCAGTACTTC.

The chain combines TRBV2 with TRBJ2-1; no firm D call. CDR3 size: 15 residues. CDR1 and CDR2 from the germline V gene are SNHLY and FYNNEI. With 8 bases removed from V and 0 bases from J, the gap between germline ends came to 14 bases. The CDR3 sequence is CASGPYKASYNEQFF. The CDR3 nucleotides read TGTGCCAGCGGTCCTTATAAAGCCTCCTACAATGAGCAGTTCTTC.

The genes are TRBV28 and TRBJ2-1; 8 bases map to TRBD2. The CDR3 is made up of 14 amino acids. Germline V lookup: CDR1 MDHEN, CDR2 SYDVKM. The junction had 6 bases not matched to a gene; V was cut back by 6 bases and J by 5 bases. DNA of the CDR3: TGTGCCAGCAGCAGCGGGAGTCCCCACAATGAGCAGTTCTTC. The encoded protein is CASSSGSPHNEQFF.

J is TRBJ1-5 and V is TRBV28; TRBD1 agrees at 7 bases. This CDR3 comprises 15 residues. CDR1 and CDR2 from the germline V gene are MDHEN and SYDVKM. Germline trimming cut 3 bases from V and 7 bases from J; bases unmatched to any gene: 9. The DNA for the CDR3 is TGTGCCAGCAGTTTCCCCGGGACAGTAATACAGCCCCAGCATTTT. Its protein is CASSFPGTVIQPQHF.

This sequence joins TRBV5-1 and TRBJ2-1; TRBD2 matches 12 bases. CDR1 is SGHRS, CDR2 YFSETQ, per germline. The CDR3 has 16 amino acids. V lost 5 bases, J lost 3 bases, and 6 bases stayed unmatched. The CDR3 DNA follows: TGCGCCAGCAGTTCATCGACTAGCGGGAGCTACAATGAGCAGTTCTTC. Encoded protein: CASSSSTSGSYNEQFF.

This chain uses TRBV6-1 with TRBJ1-5; TRBD1 agrees at 7 bases. This CDR3 is 17 amino acids long. Germline V gene lookup returns CDR1 MNHNS and CDR2 SASEGT. V trimming: 2 bases; J trimming: 5 bases; junction bases outside the gene matches: 12. The CDR3 is CASSESIPRGDYQPQHF. For the CDR3, the DNA is TGTGCCAGCAGTGAATCTATTCCCAGGGGGGATTATCAGCCCCAGCATTTT.

The rearrangement joins TRBV29-1 to TRBJ2-7; 10 positions agree with TRBD2. The CDR3 totals 13 residues. Trimming cost V 7 bases and J 2 bases; bases outside gene matches: 5. The V gene's germline CDR1 is SQVTM and CDR2 ANQGSEA. CDR3 region: CSATSGEAYEQYF. CDR3 sequence (DNA): TGCAGCGCTACTAGCGGGGAAGCCTACGAGCAGTACTTC.

The chain uses TRBV7-8 and TRBJ2-1; TRBD2 aligns across 10 bases. Germline V gene sequence: CDR1 SGHVS, CDR2 FQNEAQ. The CDR3 loop spans 16 amino acids. V lost 5 bases and J lost 9; bases outside the gene matches: 13. CDR3 sequence (DNA): TGTGCCAGCAGCCCGAAAGCGGGGGGGCTAGTTAGTGAGCAGTTCTTC. It specifies CASSPKAGGLVSEQFF.